This T cell receptor (beta chain) appears in the sequencing data of a study of CD8 T cells in Susac syndrome. Random hexamers were used to reverse transcribe the RNA input (roughly 0.5 to 1 ug). Amplification of TCR beta CDR3 used immunoSEQ multiplex PCR across 54 Vbeta and 13 Jbeta. TCRdb reprocessed the immunoSEQ multiplex PCR reads via MiXCR and lists one record per CDR3 protein. The profile covers 300,000 or so distinct CDR3 sequences, with roughly nine tenths appearing a single time and over 0.065% taken by the ten largest. Trimming removed 1 base from V and 8 bases from J, with 16 bases in between. This CDR3 contains 15 residues. High-throughput TCR beta sequencing covered peripheral CD8+ and CD4+ T cells. Treatment-naive patients with stable or active relapsing-remitting disease were the multiple sclerosis controls. Negative isolation was applied to CD8+ and CD4+ T cells, and FACS enrichment was applied to TEMRA cells.

The chain has TRBV12-3 or TRBV12-4 and TRBJ2-3; tentative D call: TRBD1 (7 bases). The sequence was obtained from a human donor with multiple sclerosis. The sequencing sample was made of CD4+ T cells from PBMCs. The CDR3 protein is CASSLGGGGAGTQYF. The CDR3 DNA sequence: TGTGCCAGCAGTTTAGGTGGAGGGGGCGCGGGTACGCAGTATTTT.